A single sample gave rise to the 5 T cell receptor beta chains below, sequenced in a study of T cell repertoires in cytomegalovirus infection. TCRdb passed the reads through MiXCR, listing each CDR3 protein once. In the table there are a few hundred thousand distinct CDR3 sequences, over 7.5% of which are singletons. Sequencing used PBMCs. These receptors originate from a human donor in good health (CMV status not recorded). Some clones in this sample may be carry-over from other donors' samples.

The chain joins TRBV12-3 or TRBV12-4 to TRBJ2-3, with D possibly TRBD2 on 5 matching bases. The CDR3 is 15 residues long. Deletions cut 3 bases from V and 0 bases from J, with 10 bases between. CDR3 region: CASSLGGWSTDTQYF. The CDR3 DNA sequence: TGTGCCAGCAGTTTGGGCGGGTGGAGCACAGATACGCAGTATTTT.

This clonotype has at least ten counts. This chain uses TRBV6-2 or TRBV6-3 with TRBJ2-7, with 8 nucleotides matching TRBD2. CDR3 length equals 16 residues. From germline, CDR1 is MNHEY and CDR2 SVGEGT. Trimming removed 6 bases from V and 3 bases from J; junction bases left unmatched: 13. In nucleotides, the CDR3 is TGTGCCAGCAGATACGACCTTAAGGGACTAGTCTACGAGCAGTACTTC. Protein: CASRYDLKGLVYEQYF.

The sample holds many counts of this clonotype. The chain employs TRBV27 and TRBJ1-5; D perhaps matches TRBD1 (5 bases). Germline CDR1 and CDR2: MNHEY and SMNVEV (reference sequence). Trimming left V 4 bases short and J 5 bases short, with 6 bases between. This CDR3 is 12 amino acids long. Here the CDR3 reads CASSSTDQPQHF. CDR3 in DNA: TGTGCCAGCAGTTCGACAGATCAGCCCCAGCATTTT.

The rearrangement joins TRBV5-4 to TRBJ2-7; a weak D match, TRBD2 (7 bases). V lost 5 bases, J lost 2 bases, and 17 bases lay in between. This CDR3 contains 15 residues. The germline V gene encodes CDR1 SGHNT and CDR2 YYREEE (reference sequence). In DNA form, the CDR3 reads TGTGCCAGCAGAGGGGGGAGCGGGGATCCCTACGAGCAGTACTTC. Protein sequence: CASRGGSGDPYEQYF.

The chain carries TRBV29-1 and TRBJ2-7; TRBD2 matches 7 bases. The CDR3 spans 15 residues. J lost 3 bases, V lost 6 bases, and 14 bases had no gene match. CDR1 is SQVTM, CDR2 ANQGSEA, per germline. The CDR3 nucleotides read TGCAGCGTAACATTCCCAGGGAGGGGAGTCTACGAGCAGTACTTC. Translation gives CSVTFPGRGVYEQYF.